The 10 T cell receptor beta chains presented below share a single source sample, sequenced in a study of OX40 agonist ivuxolimab in advanced cancers. Data came from immunoSEQ multiplex PCR; TCRdb stores just in-frame clones and leaves some out. The sample contains about 74,000 clones, more than 70% of which appear only once. Sample: CD4+ or CD8+ T cells sorted from blood, taken in a trial of the OX40 agonist ivuxolimab. Receptor source: an adult with an advanced solid tumor such as melanoma, head and neck, liver or kidney cancer.

This rearrangement joins TRBV5-6 to TRBJ2-3; D is undetermined. V lost 0 bases to trimming and J lost 1 base, with 9 bases between them. The CDR3 runs to 15 residues. Germline V gene data show CDR1 as SGHDT and CDR2 as YYEEEE. Here the CDR3 DNA reads TGTGCCAGCAGCTTGGAGATCCAGGGCACAGATACGCAGTATTTT. It yields the protein CASSLEIQGTDTQYF.

CDR3 nucleotides: TGCGCCAGCAGCTTAGGTCAGGGGTGGACTGGAAACACCATATATTTT. Its protein is CASSLGQGWTGNTIYF. The V call is TRBV5-1, the J call TRBJ1-3, with a possible D match to TRBD1 (6 bases). Trimming took 2 bases from V and 2 from J, leaving 14 bases between them. The CDR3 is made up of 16 amino acids. Per the germline V gene, CDR1 is SGHRS and CDR2 is YFSETQ. The variable domain in full, completed from reference TRBV5-1 and TRBJ1-3, reads KAGVTQTPRYLIKTRGQQVTLSCSPISGHRSVSWYQQTPGQGLQFLFEYFSETQRNKGNFPGRFSGRQFSNSRSEMNVSTLELGDSALYLCASSLGQGWTGNTIYFGEGSWLTVV.

The V call is TRBV28, the J call TRBJ1-5; D unclear. Germline CDR1 and CDR2: MDHEN and SYDVKM. CDR3 length: 14 residues. The V gene lost 8 bases and the J gene lost 4 bases, with 15 bases spanning the gap. The CDR3 is CASFPADKNQPQHF. In nucleotides, the CDR3 is TGTGCCAGCTTTCCGGCTGACAAGAATCAGCCCCAGCATTTT.

V gene TRBV4-2 combines with J gene TRBJ2-4; D may be TRBD1 (5 bases). Germline V lookup: CDR1 LGHNA, CDR2 YNFKEQ. The CDR3 totals 13 residues. Trimming took 4 bases from V and 7 from J, leaving 11 bases between them. DNA of the CDR3: TGTGCCAGCAGCCCCCGGGCAGGGAACATTCAGTACTTC. It codes for CASSPRAGNIQYF.

In this sample, this clone turned up a few times. The chain employs TRBV19 and TRBJ1-5, with 10 positions matching TRBD1. The trim removed 3 bases at V and 8 bases at J, leaving 16 bases unmatched. The CDR3 is 18 residues long. CDR1 is LNHDA and CDR2 is SQIVND in the germline V gene (reference sequence). CDR3 sequence reads: CASSIFQGDRGPWEPQHF. CDR3 DNA: TGTGCCAGTAGTATCTTCCAGGGGGACAGGGGACCTTGGGAGCCCCAGCATTTT.

This clone appeared a single time. The gene calls are TRBV25-1 and TRBJ2-5; TRBD1 is a possible D gene (5 bases). This CDR3 comprises 16 residues. Trimming left V 6 bases short and J 2 bases short, with 19 bases between. Germline values: CDR1 MGHDK, CDR2 SYGVNS. The CDR3 sequence: CASSEPLGRSQETQYF. The CDR3 nucleotides read TGTGCCAGCAGCGAGCCCCTGGGGCGTTCGCAAGAGACCCAGTACTTC.

The chain links TRBV19 to TRBJ2-2; D may be TRBD1 or TRBD2 (6 bases each). V gave up 3 bases and J gave up 8 bases, with 13 bases separating them. Germline lookup yields CDR1 LNHDA and CDR2 SQIVND (reference sequence). This CDR3 region has 14 residues. The CDR3 loop is CASSIGGGRGELFF. DNA of the CDR3: TGTGCCAGTAGTATTGGAGGGGGAAGGGGGGAGCTGTTTTTT.

V is TRBV5-1 and J is TRBJ2-3; 7 positions agree with TRBD1. Germline CDR1 is SGHRS and CDR2 is YFSETQ. After removal of 4 bases from V and 6 bases from J, the junction contained 14 bases not matched to a gene. This CDR3 is built from 16 residues. The chain's CDR3 is CASSALTGSGVDTQYF. CDR3 coding DNA: TGCGCCAGCAGCGCCCTGACAGGGTCGGGTGTTGATACGCAGTATTTT.

The V call is TRBV7-2, the J call TRBJ2-7; TRBD1 or TRBD2 may be the D gene (5 bases each). The V end was cut by 4 bases, the J end by 6 bases, with 16 bases between. This CDR3 has 14 amino acids. Germline values: CDR1 SGHTA, CDR2 FQGNSA. The CDR3 nucleotides are TGTGCCAGCAGCTCGGGACGCCTCGCTCTCGAGCAGTACTTC. This codes for CASSSGRLALEQYF.

V is TRBV5-1 and J is TRBJ2-7; 11 bases are shared with TRBD1. The germline V gene encodes CDR1 SGHRS and CDR2 YFSETQ. V dropped 4 bases and J dropped 4; count of bases not matched to a gene: 13. The CDR3 is 17 residues long. CDR3 coding DNA: TGCGCCAGCAGCACGAGCAACCGAGGGACAGGGGGGTACGAGCAGTACTTC. Its protein product is CASSTSNRGTGGYEQYF. The full variable domain, in which reference TRBV5-1 and TRBJ2-7 provide the parts outside the CDR3, is KAGVTQTPRYLIKTRGQQVTLSCSPISGHRSVSWYQQTPGQGLQFLFEYFSETQRNKGNFPGRFSGRQFSNSRSEMNVSTLELGDSALYLCASSTSNRGTGGYEQYFGPGTRLTVT.